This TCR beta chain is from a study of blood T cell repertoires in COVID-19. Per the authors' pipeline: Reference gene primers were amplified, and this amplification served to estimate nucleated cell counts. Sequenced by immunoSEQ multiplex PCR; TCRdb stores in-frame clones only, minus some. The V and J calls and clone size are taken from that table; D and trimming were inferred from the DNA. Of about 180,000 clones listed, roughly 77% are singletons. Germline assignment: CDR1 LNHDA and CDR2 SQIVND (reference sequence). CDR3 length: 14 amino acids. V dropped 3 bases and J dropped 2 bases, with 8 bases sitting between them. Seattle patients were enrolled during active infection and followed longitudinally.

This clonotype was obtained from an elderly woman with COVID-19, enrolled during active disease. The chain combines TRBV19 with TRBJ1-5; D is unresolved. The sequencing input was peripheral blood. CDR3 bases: TGTGCCAGTAGTATCGTTGTTGGCAATCAGCCCCAGCATTTT. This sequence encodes CASSIVVGNQPQHF.